This TCR beta chain originates from a study of regulatory T cells in long-lasting Graves disease. Regarding time point: persistent/refractory GD, antithyroid drugs over 5 years with positive TRAb. PBMCs were the source of the RNA used for TCR sequencing. Arm-PCR with iRepertoire HTBI primers amplified the CDR3 regions for these TCR beta libraries. TCRdb called the multiplex PCR reads again in MiXCR, with one record for every CDR3 protein. The data hold about 470,000 distinct CDR3 sequences, with 20% to 25% observed a single time. This clonotype was recorded many times. The CDR3 extends over 17 amino acids. Germline V gene lookup returns CDR1 DFQATT and CDR2 SNEGSKA (reference sequence). V was pared by 1 base and J by 6 bases, with 22 bases between.

Sequencing was performed on peripheral blood mononuclear cells (PBMCs), taken when the disease was refractory, from a patient treated with antithyroid drugs. The gene calls are TRBV20-1 and TRBJ2-4, with D possibly being TRBD2 (6 bases). This receptor was obtained from a female donor with Graves disease. Written as DNA, the CDR3 is TGCAGTGCTAGAGCCCTGGGGGTAGCGGACGTTCCAAACATTCAGTACTTC. This gives the protein CSARALGVADVPNIQYF.